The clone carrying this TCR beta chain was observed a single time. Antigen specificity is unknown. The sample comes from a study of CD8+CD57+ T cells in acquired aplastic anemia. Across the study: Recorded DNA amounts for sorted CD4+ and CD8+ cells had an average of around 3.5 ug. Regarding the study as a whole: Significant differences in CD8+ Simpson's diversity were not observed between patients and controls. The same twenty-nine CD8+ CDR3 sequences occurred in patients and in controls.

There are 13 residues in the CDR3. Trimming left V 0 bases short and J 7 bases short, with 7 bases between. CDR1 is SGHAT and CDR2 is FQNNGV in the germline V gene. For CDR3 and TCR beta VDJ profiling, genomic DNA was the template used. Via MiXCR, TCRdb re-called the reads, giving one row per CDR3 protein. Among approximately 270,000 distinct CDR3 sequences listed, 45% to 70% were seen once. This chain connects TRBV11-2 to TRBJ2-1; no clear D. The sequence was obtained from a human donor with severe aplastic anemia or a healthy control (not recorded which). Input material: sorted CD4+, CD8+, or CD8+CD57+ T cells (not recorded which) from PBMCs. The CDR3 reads CASSLDPGNEQFF. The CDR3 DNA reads TGTGCCAGCAGCTTAGACCCCGGGAATGAGCAGTTCTTC.